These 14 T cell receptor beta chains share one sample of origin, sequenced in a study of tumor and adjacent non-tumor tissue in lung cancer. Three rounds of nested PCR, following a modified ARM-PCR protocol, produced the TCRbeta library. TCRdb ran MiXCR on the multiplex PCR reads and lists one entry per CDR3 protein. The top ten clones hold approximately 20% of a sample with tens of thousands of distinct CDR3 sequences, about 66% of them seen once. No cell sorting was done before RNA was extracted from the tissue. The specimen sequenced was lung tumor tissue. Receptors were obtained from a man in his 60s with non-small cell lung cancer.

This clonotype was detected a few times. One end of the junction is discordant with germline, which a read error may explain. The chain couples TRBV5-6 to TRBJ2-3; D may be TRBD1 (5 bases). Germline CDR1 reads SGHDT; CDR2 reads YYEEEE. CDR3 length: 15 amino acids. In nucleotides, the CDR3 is TGTGCCAGCGGCATGGGGCTGGGAATGTCTGATACTCAGTATTTT. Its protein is CASGMGLGMSDTQYF.

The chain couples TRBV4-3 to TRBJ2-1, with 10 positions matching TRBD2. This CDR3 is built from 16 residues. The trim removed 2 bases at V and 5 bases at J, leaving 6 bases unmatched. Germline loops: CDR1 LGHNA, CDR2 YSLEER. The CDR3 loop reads CASSQLLAGVHNEQFF. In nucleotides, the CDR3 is TGCGCCAGCAGCCAACTTCTAGCGGGAGTCCACAATGAGCAGTTCTTC.

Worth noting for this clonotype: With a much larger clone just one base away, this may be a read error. The CDR3 protein is CASSLDVLPGAKNIQYF. The CDR3 nucleotides read TGTGCCAGCAGCTTGGATGTTCTACCCGGAGCCAAAAACATTCAGTACTTC. V and J are TRBV5-6 and TRBJ2-4; no firm D call. Germline assignment: CDR1 SGHDT and CDR2 YYEEEE. This CDR3 contains 17 residues. Trimming removed 0 bases at V and 0 bases at J, with 13 bases between.

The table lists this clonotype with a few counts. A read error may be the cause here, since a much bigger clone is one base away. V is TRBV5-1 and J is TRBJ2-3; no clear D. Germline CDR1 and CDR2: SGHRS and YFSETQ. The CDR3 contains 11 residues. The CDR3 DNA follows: TGCGTCAGCAGCTTAAGAGATACGCAGTATTTT. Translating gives CVSSLRDTQYF.

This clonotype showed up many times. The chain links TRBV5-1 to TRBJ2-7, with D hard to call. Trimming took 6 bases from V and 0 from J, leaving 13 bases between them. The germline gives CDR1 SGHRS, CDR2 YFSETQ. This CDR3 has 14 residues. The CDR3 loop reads CASTIVPGSYEQYF. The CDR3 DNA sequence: TGCGCCAGCACTATAGTCCCAGGCTCCTACGAGCAGTACTTC. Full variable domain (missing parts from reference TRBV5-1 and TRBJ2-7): KAGVTQTPRYLIKTRGQQVTLSCSPISGHRSVSWYQQTPGQGLQFLFEYFSETQRNKGNFPGRFSGRQFSNSRSEMNVSTLELGDSALYLCASTIVPGSYEQYFGPGTRLTVT.

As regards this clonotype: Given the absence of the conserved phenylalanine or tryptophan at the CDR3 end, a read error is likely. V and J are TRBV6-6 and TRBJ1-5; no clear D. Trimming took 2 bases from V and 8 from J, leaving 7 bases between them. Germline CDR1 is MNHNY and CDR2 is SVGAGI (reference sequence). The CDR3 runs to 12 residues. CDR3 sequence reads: CASSYEGEPQHL. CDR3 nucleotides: TGTGCCAGCAGTTACGAGGGTGAGCCCCAGCATTTA.

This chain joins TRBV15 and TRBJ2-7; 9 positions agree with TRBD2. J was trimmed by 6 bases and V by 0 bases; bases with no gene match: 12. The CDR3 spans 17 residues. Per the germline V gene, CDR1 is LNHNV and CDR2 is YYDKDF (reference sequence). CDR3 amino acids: CATSRDVVAGGFSEQYF. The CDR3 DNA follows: TGTGCCACCAGCAGAGATGTGGTTGCGGGAGGGTTCTCCGAGCAGTACTTC.

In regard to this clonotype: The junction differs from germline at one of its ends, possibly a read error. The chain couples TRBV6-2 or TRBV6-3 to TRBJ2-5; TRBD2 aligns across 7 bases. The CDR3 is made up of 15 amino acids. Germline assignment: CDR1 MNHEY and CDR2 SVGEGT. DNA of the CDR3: TGTGCCAGTAGAGCGGCGCGGGAGTCGCGAGAGGCCCAGTACTTC. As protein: CASRAARESREAQYF.

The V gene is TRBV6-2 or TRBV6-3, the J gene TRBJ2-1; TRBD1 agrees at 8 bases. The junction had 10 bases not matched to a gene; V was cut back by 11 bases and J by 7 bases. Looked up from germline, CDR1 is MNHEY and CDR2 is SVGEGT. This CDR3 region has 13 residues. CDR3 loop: CAGKLQGANEQFF. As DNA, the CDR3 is TGTGCCGGCAAACTCCAGGGGGCGAATGAGCAGTTCTTC.

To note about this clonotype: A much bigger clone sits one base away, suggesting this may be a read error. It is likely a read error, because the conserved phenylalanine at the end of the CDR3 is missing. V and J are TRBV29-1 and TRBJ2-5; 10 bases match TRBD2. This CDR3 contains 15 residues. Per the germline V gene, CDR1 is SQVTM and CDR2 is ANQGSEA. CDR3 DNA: TGCAGCGTTGGTGTAGCGGGAGGCCGACAAGGGACCCAGTACCTC. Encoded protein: CSVGVAGGRQGTQYL.

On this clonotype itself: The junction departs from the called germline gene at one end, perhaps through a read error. The CDR3 DNA reads TGTGCCAGCGGCGCCCCGATAATAGCGGGGGACAATGAGCAGTCCTTC. Protein product: CASGAPIIAGDNEQSF. The chain couples TRBV6-2 or TRBV6-3 to TRBJ2-1; 9 bases map to TRBD2. This CDR3 comprises 16 residues. Germline V gene lookup returns CDR1 MNHEY and CDR2 SVGEGT.

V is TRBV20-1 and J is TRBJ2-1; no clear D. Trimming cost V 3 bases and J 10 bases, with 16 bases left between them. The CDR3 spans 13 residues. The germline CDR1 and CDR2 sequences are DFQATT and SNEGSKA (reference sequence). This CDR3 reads CSARPDWMGEQFF. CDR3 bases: TGCAGTGCTAGGCCCGACTGGATGGGAGAGCAGTTCTTC.

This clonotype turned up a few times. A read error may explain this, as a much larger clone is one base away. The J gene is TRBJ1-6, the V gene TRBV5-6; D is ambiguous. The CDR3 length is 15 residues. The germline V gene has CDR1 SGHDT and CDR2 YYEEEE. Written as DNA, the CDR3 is TGTGCCAGCAGCTTGTGGACCAACTATAATTCACACCTCCACTTT. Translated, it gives CASSLWTNYNSHLHF.

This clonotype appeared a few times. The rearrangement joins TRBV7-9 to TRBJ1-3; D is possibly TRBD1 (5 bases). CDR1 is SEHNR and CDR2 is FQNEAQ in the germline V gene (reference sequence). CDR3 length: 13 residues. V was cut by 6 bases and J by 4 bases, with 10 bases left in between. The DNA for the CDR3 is TGTGCCAGCAGTCATTGGACAGGAAACACCATATATTTT. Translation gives CASSHWTGNTIYF.